This is a list of T cell receptor beta chains from one sample in a study of blood T cell repertoires in COVID-19. TCRdb's table, derived via immunoSEQ multiplex PCR, lists solely in-frame clones and lacks some. The table shows some 150,000 clones, with 80% to 90% occurring only once. The sample comprised peripheral blood. These TCRs come from a woman aged 45-65 years with acute or convalescent COVID-19. Both conserved end residues are part of each CDR3. A D gene is named only where the DNA matches it firmly. Where a row states a size, it is once, few, many or the class of an expanded clone; other rows omit it.

>NA|TRBD1|TRBJ2-7|TRBV5-1|15
TGCGCCAGCAGCTTTACGACAGGGGGAGGAAACGAGCAGTACTTC
CASSFTTGGGNEQYF
>NA|NA|TRBJ1-1|TRBV4-3|19
TGCGCCAGCAGCCAAGATCCCCCAACCCTCAGTCCTTTGAACACTGAAGCTTTCTTT
CASSQDPPTLSPLNTEAFF
>NA|NA|TRBJ2-4|TRBV2|14
TGTGCCAGTACCATAGCGCTAGCCAAAAACATTCAGTACTTC
CASTIALAKNIQYF
>NA|NA|TRBJ1-4|TRBV6-5|16
TGTGCCAGCAGTTACTCGCCACAGGGTAGTAATGAAAAACTGTTTTTT
CASSYSPQGSNEKLFF
>few|NA|TRBJ2-1|TRBV29-1|14
TGCAGCGTTGCAGTTGAGAGGGCCTACAATGAGCAGTTCTTC
CSVAVERAYNEQFF
>NA|TRBD1|TRBJ2-7|TRBV19|12
TGTGCCAGCCGGGACAGGGGCTACGAGCAGTACTTC
CASRDRGYEQYF
>once|TRBD2|TRBJ2-7|TRBV27|16
TGTACCAGCAGACCGGACGGCCTAGCGGGGCCCTACGAGCAGTACTTC
CTSRPDGLAGPYEQYF
>NA|NA|TRBJ2-5|TRBV6-5|15
TGTGCCAGCAGTTACTCCCCGGGGGGCGGGGAGACCCAGTACTTC
CASSYSPGGGETQYF
>NA|NA|TRBJ2-4|TRBV5-1|13
TGCGCCAGCAGCGACGACCGGGGATACATTCAGTACTTC
CASSDDRGYIQYF
>once|NA|TRBJ1-2|TRBV27|14
TGTGCCAGCAGTTTAGCCGGGGGAAGCTATGGCTACACCTTC
CASSLAGGSYGYTF
>NA|TRBD2|TRBJ2-3|TRBV6-5|14
TGTGCCAGCAGTAACGGGGGGGTTCCAGATACGCAGTATTTT
CASSNGGVPDTQYF
>NA|NA|TRBJ2-4|TRBV19|13
TGTGCCAGTACCGGGGTTGCCAAAAACATTCAGTACTTC
CASTGVAKNIQYF
>NA|TRBD2|TRBJ2-1|TRBV7-2|15
TGTGCCAGCAGCCCGGATGCGGGAGGGCTTTATGAGCAGTTCTTC
CASSPDAGGLYEQFF
>NA|TRBD2|TRBJ2-2|TRBV7-2|15
TGTGCCAGCAGCTTCGGGGGGGCCGAGGGCGGGGAGCTGTTTTTT
CASSFGGAEGGELFF
>NA|TRBD1|TRBJ2-3|TRBV28|15
TGTGCCAGCGGCCTTGGACAGGGCGGGTGGGATACGCAGTATTTT
CASGLGQGGWDTQYF
>NA|NA|TRBJ2-3|TRBV6-1|14
TGTGCCACCAGGGGGGCCGTGGGCACAGATACGCAGTATTTT
CATRGAVGTDTQYF
>NA|NA|TRBJ2-7|TRBV6-5|14
TGTGCCAGCCTTAACAGGTGGGATTCCTACGAGCAGTACTTC
CASLNRWDSYEQYF
>NA|NA|TRBJ1-2|TRBV5-8|14
TGTGCCAGCCGCAACAGGGACCCGGCTTATGGCTACACCTTC
CASRNRDPAYGYTF
>once|TRBD1|TRBJ2-1|TRBV7-3|16
TGTGCCAGCAGCCAAAGGGGACAGAGCTCCTACAATGAGCAGTTCTTC
CASSQRGQSSYNEQFF
>NA|NA|TRBJ1-4|TRBV9|16
TGTGCCAGCAGCGTAGGTCATTCGGGGGGTAATGAAAAACTGTTTTTT
CASSVGHSGGNEKLFF
>NA|NA|TRBJ2-7|TRBV7-2|14
TGTGCCAGCAGCCCCCGACCAGGTTCCTACGAGCAGTACTTC
CASSPRPGSYEQYF
>NA|NA|TRBJ2-5|TRBV11-2|14
TGTGCCAGCAGCTGGGCGAGTTCGACGGAGACCCAGTACTTC
CASSWASSTETQYF
>NA|NA|TRBJ2-7|TRBV9|15
TGTGCCAGCAGCCCCAATCCGGGAGCCTCCTACGAGCAGTACTTC
CASSPNPGASYEQYF
>NA|TRBD1|TRBJ1-2|TRBV4-3|14
TGCGCCAGCAGCCAAGGAGGCGGGACAGGAGGCTACACCTTC
CASSQGGGTGGYTF
>once|NA|TRBJ1-5|TRBV6-2/TRBV6-3|14
TGTGCCAGCAGCGTTACAGGGAACAATCAGCCCCAGCATTTT
CASSVTGNNQPQHF
>NA|TRBD1|TRBJ2-6|TRBV27|18
TGTGCCAGCAGCCGCCTCGGGACAGGGGGCCCTGGGGCCAACGTCCTGACTTTC
CASSRLGTGGPGANVLTF
>NA|NA|TRBJ2-1|TRBV19|13
TGTGCCAGTAGTATAGCGGGGGAACAGAAGCAGTTCTTC
CASSIAGEQKQFF
>few|NA|TRBJ2-6|TRBV19|15
TGTGCCAGTAGTTCACAGGGCTCTGGGGCCAACGTCCTGACTTTC
CASSSQGSGANVLTF
>NA|NA|TRBJ2-1|TRBV2|12
TGTGCCAGCAGTGTTTTTTTCGATGAGCAGTTCTTC
CASSVFFDEQFF
>NA|NA|TRBJ2-3|TRBV6-2/TRBV6-3|13
TGTGCCAGCAGTATCCGGTTTCCCCCTTTTGAGTATTTT
CASSIRFPPFEYF
>NA|TRBD1|TRBJ1-2|TRBV2|14
TGTGCCAGCAGGCAAACTCTGACAGGGTATGGCTACACCTTC
CASRQTLTGYGYTF
>NA|NA|TRBJ1-5|TRBV6-2/TRBV6-3|12
TGTGCCAGCAGTTTCAGGGGTCAGCCCCAGCATTTT
CASSFRGQPQHF
>NA|NA|TRBJ1-1|TRBV9|15
TGTGCCAGCAGCGTAGGAGGGGCAGGGGTCACTGAAGCTTTCTTT
CASSVGGAGVTEAFF
>NA|TRBD2|TRBJ2-5|TRBV7-8|17
TGTGCCAGCAGCCCGTGGAGGACTAGCGGGAGTCGGGAGACCCAGTACTTC
CASSPWRTSGSRETQYF
>NA|TRBD1|TRBJ2-7|TRBV5-5|15
TGTGCCAGCAGACCCAGGGGGCTTCCTAACTACGAGCAGTACTTC
CASRPRGLPNYEQYF
>NA|NA|TRBJ2-7|TRBV18|16
TGTGCCAGCTCACCGCCAGGTGGCAGTAGGTCCTACGAGCAGTACTTC
CASSPPGGSRSYEQYF
>NA|TRBD1|TRBJ2-3|TRBV6-2/TRBV6-3|17
TGTGCCAGCAGTTACATCCCTCTCACTTCAGGGGGAGATACGCAGTATTTT
CASSYIPLTSGGDTQYF
>NA|NA|TRBJ2-7|TRBV9|16
TGTGCCAGCAGCCCCCGGTACAGGGTGGATGGATACGAGCAGTACTTC
CASSPRYRVDGYEQYF
>NA|TRBD2|TRBJ2-7|TRBV7-9|15
TGTGCCAGCAGCCCGACTAGCGGGAGCTCCTACGAGCAGTACTTC
CASSPTSGSSYEQYF
>NA|NA|TRBJ2-2|TRBV21-1|21
TGTGCCAGCAGCAACCCCTTTGGGTACGGGAGGCTTGACGGATGCACCGGGGAGCTGTTTTTT
CASSNPFGYGRLDGCTGELFF
>NA|NA|TRBJ2-1|TRBV30|13
TGTGCCTGGGATCGGAGGGTTAGAAATGAGCAGTTCTTC
CAWDRRVRNEQFF
>NA|NA|TRBJ1-1|TRBV9|15
TGTGCCAGCAGCGAGACAGGATATAGTCGCACTGAAGCTTTCTTT
CASSETGYSRTEAFF
>few|NA|TRBJ2-5|TRBV2|15
TGTGCCAGCAGTGTAGGCAGGGTACCCCAAGAGACCCAGTACTTC
CASSVGRVPQETQYF
>NA|TRBD1|TRBJ1-2|TRBV24-1|15
TGTGCCACCAGTGACCCGACCCGACAGGGAGCGGGCTACACCTTC
CATSDPTRQGAGYTF
>NA|TRBD2|TRBJ2-7|TRBV4-2|15
TGTGCCAGCAGCCAAACCGGGACTAGCGGAAGGGAGCAGTACTTC
CASSQTGTSGREQYF
>NA|NA|TRBJ2-2|TRBV29-1|12
TGCAGCGTCGGACTGCCGAGCGGGGAGCTGTTTTTT
CSVGLPSGELFF
>few|TRBD2|TRBJ2-5|TRBV10-2|14
TGCGCCAGCAGGACGACTAGCGGGGAAGAGACCCAGTACTTC
CASRTTSGEETQYF
>once|NA|TRBJ2-2|TRBV2|15
TGTGCCAGCGGGGGATTTGGAGGGATTGCCGGGGAGCTGTTTTTT
CASGGFGGIAGELFF
>NA|NA|TRBJ1-1|TRBV5-1|12
TGCGCCAGCAGCTTGGGGGCGGGAGAAGCTTTCTTT
CASSLGAGEAFF
>NA|TRBD2|TRBJ2-4|TRBV3-1/TRBV3-2|16
TGTGCCAGCAGCACGACTAGCGGGGGGATAGGAAACATTCAGTACTTC
CASSTTSGGIGNIQYF
>NA|NA|TRBJ2-7|TRBV3-1/TRBV3-2|13
TGTGCCAGCAGCCAAGTCGACACCCAGATTCTACACTTC
CASSQVDTQILHF
>NA|NA|TRBJ1-1|TRBV7-3|13
TGTGCCAGCAGTCTATCTAAGAACACTGAAGCTTTCTTT
CASSLSKNTEAFF
>NA|NA|TRBJ1-2|TRBV4-2|14
TGTGCCAGCAGCCAGGGGGAGGTTACGGGTGGCTACACCTTC
CASSQGEVTGGYTF